Listed here are 21 T cell receptor beta chains from one sample, sequenced in a study of response to subunit inactivated influenza vaccine. TCRdb called the RT-PCR reads again in MiXCR, with one record for every CDR3 protein. This sample has hundreds of thousands of distinct CDR3 sequences, with more than 11% found just once. The starting material was PBMCs from blood, obtained 14 to 15 days before vaccination. The receptor set was obtained from a man between 50 and 59 years old who received an inactivated influenza vaccine.

The chain joins TRBV21-1 to TRBJ2-7; TRBD1, the table's D call, was not compared with the DNA. TRBV21-1 is reported as a pseudogene. The CDR3 is made up of 15 amino acids. The CDR3 protein is CASSNHGTYTYEQYF. The CDR3 DNA reads as TGTGCCAGCAGCAACCACGGGACATATACCTACGAGCAGTACTTC.

The chain couples TRBV7-2 to TRBJ1-4; maybe TRBD1 (6 bases). This CDR3 has 13 amino acids. Deletions cut 4 bases from V and 8 bases from J, with 11 bases between. From germline, CDR1 is SGHTA and CDR2 FQGNSA. CDR3 region: CASSWGAREKLFF. CDR3 bases: TGTGCCAGCAGCTGGGGGGCACGCGAAAAACTGTTTTTT.

This clonotype came up a few times. This rearrangement joins TRBV20-1 to TRBJ1-1; weak D call: TRBD1 (6 bases). The V and J ends lost 3 bases and 7 bases respectively, with 12 bases between them. The germline V gene encodes CDR1 DFQATT and CDR2 SNEGSKA (reference sequence). The CDR3 is made up of 12 amino acids. The CDR3 protein is CSAREIQGEAFF. The CDR3 DNA reads TGCAGTGCTAGGGAGATACAGGGTGAAGCTTTCTTT.

This chain joins TRBV28 and TRBJ1-2; D is ambiguous. V was clipped by 5 bases and J by 8 bases, with 15 bases between them. The germline V gene has CDR1 MDHEN and CDR2 SYDVKM. There are 13 residues in the CDR3. The CDR3 DNA reads TGTGCCAGCAGTCTCGGACGTTTGGAGGGCTACACCTTC. Protein: CASSLGRLEGYTF.

This clonotype was recorded at least ten times. V gene TRBV7-2 combines with J gene TRBJ2-7; no definite D call. The length of the CDR3 is 16 residues. The ends were cut back, 2 bases at V and 0 bases at J, with 14 bases in the middle. Germline CDR1 SGHTA, CDR2 FQGNSA. CDR3 residues: CASSLMVSRSSYEQYF. DNA for the CDR3: TGTGCCAGCAGCTTAATGGTGAGCAGGAGCTCCTACGAGCAGTACTTC.

This clonotype was counted between two and nine times. This chain links TRBV12-3 or TRBV12-4 with TRBJ1-4, with unresolved D. V was trimmed by 3 bases and J by 8 bases, leaving 16 bases between them. CDR3 size: 15 residues. CDR3 nucleotide sequence: TGTGCCAGCAGTTTGGGGTCGGGTGTGATCGAAAAACTGTTTTTT. Its protein is CASSLGSGVIEKLFF.

This clonotype was counted only a few times. This chain joins TRBV7-2 and TRBJ2-7; 8 bases are shared with TRBD2. After removal of 5 bases from V and 0 bases from J, the junction contained 3 bases not matched to a gene. Germline CDR1 is SGHTA and CDR2 is FQGNSA. This CDR3 contains 14 residues. CDR3 region: CASSPSGFSYEQYF. In DNA, the CDR3 is TGTGCCAGCAGCCCTAGCGGGTTCTCCTACGAGCAGTACTTC.

This clonotype has only a few counts. V is TRBV2 and J is TRBJ2-1; possibly TRBD2 for D (5 bases). This CDR3 spans 11 amino acids. In germline, CDR1 is SNHLY, CDR2 FYNNEI. The V end was cut by 5 bases, the J end by 12 bases, with 11 bases between. CDR3 nucleotide sequence: TGTGCCAGCAGTATCGACCGGGGGCAGTTCTTC. It specifies CASSIDRGQFF.

This rearrangement joins TRBV25-1 to TRBJ1-2; D unclear. The CDR3 length is 13 residues. V gave up 2 bases and J gave up 8 bases, with 12 bases separating them. Germline V gene lookup returns CDR1 MGHDK and CDR2 SYGVNS. DNA for the CDR3: TGTGCCAGCAGTGAAATTGGGGTAACGGGCTACACCTTC. Translated, it gives CASSEIGVTGYTF.

This clonotype was seen a handful of times. The chain links TRBV29-1 to TRBJ2-1, with D perhaps given as TRBD1 or TRBD2 (5 bases each). Germline CDR1 reads SQVTM; CDR2 reads ANQGSEA. The V and J ends lost 3 bases and 6 bases respectively, with 15 bases between them. There are 14 residues in the CDR3. CDR3 bases: TGCAGCGTTGAGTTTGGGGACCGCTCCAATGAGCAGTTCTTC. This sequence encodes CSVEFGDRSNEQFF.

This clonotype was recorded a few times. The rearrangement uses TRBV3-1 and TRBJ2-3; 9 positions agree with TRBD2. The length of the CDR3 is 16 residues. Unmatched junction bases numbered 10, after V lost 4 bases and J lost 5 bases. Germline V gene lookup returns CDR1 LGHDT and CDR2 YNNKEL (reference sequence). CDR3 bases: TGTGCCAGCAGCCGCCAGGGTGCGGGGGGGGGAGATACGCAGTATTTT. Protein: CASSRQGAGGGDTQYF.

The genes are TRBV28 and TRBJ1-2; D remains unclear. The CDR3 loop spans 14 amino acids. Germline CDR1 MDHEN, CDR2 SYDVKM. Trimming removed 3 bases from V and 6 bases from J, with 14 bases in between. The CDR3 DNA follows: TGTGCCAGCAGTTTTTTGTTTCTCGGAGATGGCTACACCTTC. Amino acid sequence: CASSFLFLGDGYTF.

The chain joins TRBV2 to TRBJ2-3; D may correspond to TRBD1 or TRBD2 (5 bases each). Trimming took off 9 bases at V and 3 bases at J, with 10 bases between the two ends. The CDR3 is made up of 12 amino acids. CDR1 SNHLY and CDR2 FYNNEI come from the germline V gene. The CDR3 bases are TGTGCCAGTGTATGGGGGACAGATACGCAGTATTTT. This encodes CASVWGTDTQYF.

There are many counts of this clonotype. The rearrangement links TRBV9 to TRBJ1-6; the D is unclear. V lost 0 bases to trimming and J lost 4 bases, with 5 bases between them. Germline V CDR1 and CDR2: SGDLS, YYNGEE. The CDR3 consists of 14 residues. This CDR3 reads CASSVEGYNSPLHF. The CDR3 DNA is TGTGCCAGCAGCGTAGAAGGGTATAATTCACCCCTCCACTTT.

This rearrangement joins TRBV5-1 to TRBJ2-2; 7 bases map to TRBD1. This CDR3 region has 14 residues. CDR1 SGHRS and CDR2 YFSETQ come from the germline V gene. J lost 4 bases, V lost 5 bases, and 5 bases had no gene match. The CDR3 DNA sequence: TGCGCCAGCAGAGACAGGGACGGCACCGGGGAGCTGTTTTTT. Its protein product is CASRDRDGTGELFF. The complete variable domain, with remaining parts taken from reference TRBV5-1 and TRBJ2-2, reads KAGVTQTPRYLIKTRGQQVTLSCSPISGHRSVSWYQQTPGQGLQFLFEYFSETQRNKGNFPGRFSGRQFSNSRSEMNVSTLELGDSALYLCASRDRDGTGELFFGEGSRLTVL.

This clonotype was detected a few times. CDR3 protein: CASSLEWTGVSTEAFF. Written as DNA, the CDR3 is TGTGCCAGCAGCTTAGAGTGGACAGGGGTTAGTACTGAAGCTTTCTTT. The chain joins TRBV7-9 to TRBJ1-1; TRBD1 aligns across 9 bases. V lost 1 base to trimming and J lost 5 bases; unmatched junction nucleotides: 8. The CDR3 is 16 amino acids. CDR1 is SEHNR, CDR2 FQNEAQ, per germline (reference sequence).

In this sample, this clonotype turned up many times. The V call is TRBV2, the J call TRBJ2-7, with TRBD1 identical over 8 bases. CDR1 is SNHLY and CDR2 is FYNNEI in the germline V gene. CDR3 length equals 13 residues. With 6 bases clipped from V and 3 bases from J, the junction kept 4 bases outside the gene matches. CDR3 region: CASSVGQGYEQYF. For the CDR3, the DNA is TGTGCCAGCAGCGTAGGACAGGGCTACGAGCAGTACTTC. The full variable domain, rest sourced from reference TRBV2 and TRBJ2-7, is EPEVTQTPSHQVTQMGQEVILRCVPISNHLYFYWYRQILGQKVEFLVSFYNNEISEKSEIFDDQFSVERPDGSNFTLKIRSTKLEDSAMYFCASSVGQGYEQYFGPGTRLTVT.

The sample holds one count of this clonotype. The V call is TRBV28, the J call TRBJ2-1, with a weak D call TRBD1 (6 bases). This CDR3 has 14 residues. Germline-derived CDR1 and CDR2 are MDHEN and SYDVKM. V lost 6 bases, J lost 6 bases, and 15 bases lay in between. CDR3 region: CASSPTGISNEQFF. The CDR3 DNA follows: TGTGCCAGCAGCCCGACAGGTATTTCCAATGAGCAGTTCTTC.

Concerning this clonotype: The junction departs from germline at one end; a sequencing error may be responsible. The J gene is TRBJ2-3, the V gene TRBV7-9; D assignment may be TRBD1 or TRBD2 (5 bases each). Germline V CDR1 and CDR2: SEHNR, FQNEAQ (reference sequence). The CDR3 totals 14 residues. The CDR3 sequence is CTSSLSGTADTQYF. The CDR3 nucleotides read TGTACCAGCAGCTTATCCGGGACGGCAGATACGCAGTATTTT. The full variable domain, completed using reference TRBV7-9 and TRBJ2-3, is DTGVSQNPRHKITKRGQNVTFRCDPISEHNRLYWYRQTLGQGPEFLTYFQNEAQLEKSRLLSDRFSAERPKGSFSTLEIQRTEQGDSAMYLCTSSLSGTADTQYFGPGTRLTVL.

This clonotype was counted at least ten times. This chain joins TRBV12-3 or TRBV12-4 and TRBJ1-6; weak D call: TRBD1 (5 bases). The CDR3 covers 14 residues. The ends were cut back, 6 bases at V and 7 bases at J, with 13 bases in the middle. CDR3 protein: CASRRGGDNSPLHF. For the CDR3, the DNA is TGTGCCAGCAGGCGGGGTGGGGACAATTCACCCCTCCACTTT.

This chain uses TRBV7-2 with TRBJ1-2; perhaps TRBD1 as D (5 bases). From germline, CDR1 is SGHTA and CDR2 FQGNSA. The ends were cut back, 0 bases at V and 4 bases at J, with 15 bases in the middle. The CDR3 is made up of 16 amino acids. CDR3 sequence (DNA): TGTGCCAGCAGCTTAGCATACCAGGGTCTTACCTATGGCTACACCTTC. Amino acid sequence: CASSLAYQGLTYGYTF.